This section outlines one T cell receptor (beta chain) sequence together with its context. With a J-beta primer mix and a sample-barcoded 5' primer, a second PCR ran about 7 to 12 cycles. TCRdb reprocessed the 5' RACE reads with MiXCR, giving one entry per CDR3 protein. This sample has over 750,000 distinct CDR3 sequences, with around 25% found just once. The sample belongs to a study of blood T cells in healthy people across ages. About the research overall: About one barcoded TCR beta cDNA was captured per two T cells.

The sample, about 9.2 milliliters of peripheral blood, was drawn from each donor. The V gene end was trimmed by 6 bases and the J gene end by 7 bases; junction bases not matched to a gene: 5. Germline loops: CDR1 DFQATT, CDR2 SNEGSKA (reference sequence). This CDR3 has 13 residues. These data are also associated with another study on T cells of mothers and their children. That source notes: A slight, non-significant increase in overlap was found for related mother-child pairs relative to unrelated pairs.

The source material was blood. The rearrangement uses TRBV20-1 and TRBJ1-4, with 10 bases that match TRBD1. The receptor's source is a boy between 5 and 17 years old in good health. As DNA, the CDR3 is TGCAGTGCGCGACAGGGGGCTATTGAAAAACTGTTTTTT. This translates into CSARQGAIEKLFF.